This TCR beta chain is drawn from a study of blood T cell repertoires in COVID-19. Overall study: Samples representing acute and convalescent COVID-19 were sourced from the United States, Italy and Spain. T cells, B-cell-depleted T cells, or PBMCs supplied cDNA or gDNA.

Germline V CDR1 and CDR2: MRHNA, SNTAGT. V shed 3 bases, J shed 6 bases, and the junction held 8 bases outside the gene matches. The CDR3 runs to 15 residues. Per the original data handling: Amplifying reference gene primers gave estimates of nucleated cell counts. Assay: immunoSEQ multiplex PCR; the TCRdb copy retains only in-frame clones and omits some. D and trimming come from the DNA, and the V and J calls and clone size come from that table. The data show 270,000 or so clones, with roughly 85% seen just once and under 3.5% held by the top ten. Sequencing was done on a sample of peripheral blood. The chain uses TRBV6-4 and TRBJ2-3; TRBD2 matches at 8 bases. The clonotype originates from a woman between 18 and 29 years old with acute or convalescent COVID-19. The CDR3 sequence: CASSDSAGDSDTQYF. The CDR3 DNA is TGTGCCAGCAGTGATTCAGCGGGAGATTCGGATACGCAGTATTTT.